Below, 22 T cell receptor beta chains from the same sample are listed, as sequenced in a study of blood T cells in healthy people across ages. The second PCR ran roughly 6 to 11 cycles with a sample-barcoded 5' primer and J-beta primers. TCRdb reanalysed the 5' RACE reads using MiXCR and keeps one entry per CDR3 protein. The table includes approximately 800,000 distinct CDR3 sequences, roughly 24% detected once. These data also formed part of another study, on T cells of mothers and their children.

Sequences were obtained from blood. The receptors were gathered from a boy between 10 and 17 years old in good health.

The chain has TRBV28 and TRBJ2-3, with 7 bases matching TRBD1. After removal of 5 bases from V and 3 bases from J, the junction contained 5 bases not matched to a gene. This CDR3 has 14 amino acids. Germline V gene sequence: CDR1 MDHEN, CDR2 SYDVKM. The CDR3 region is CASSPNRGTDTQYF. DNA of the CDR3: TGTGCCAGCAGTCCAAACAGGGGTACAGATACGCAGTATTTT.

This clonotype turned up a few times. V is TRBV12-5 and J is TRBJ2-3; possible D gene TRBD1, 6 bases. Trimming removed 6 bases from V and 6 bases from J, with 13 bases in between. This CDR3 is built from 13 residues. CDR1 and CDR2 from the germline V gene are LGHNT and FRNRAP. The DNA of the CDR3 is TGTGCTAGTGGGTATTCAGGGGTCGATACGCAGTATTTT. Its translation is CASGYSGVDTQYF.

This clonotype was seen more than once but under ten times. This chain uses TRBV5-1 with TRBJ1-6; the match to TRBD1 covers 7 bases. The V gene's germline CDR1 is SGHRS and CDR2 YFSETQ. Trimming removed 4 bases from V and 7 bases from J; junction bases left unmatched: 14. The CDR3 loop spans 17 amino acids. CDR3 DNA sequence: TGCGCCAGCAGCCTAACCTCAGGGGGGAATTCGAATTCACCCCTCCACTTT. Encoded protein: CASSLTSGGNSNSPLHF.

The chain is built from TRBV29-1 and TRBJ2-7; D might be TRBD2 (6 bases). V lost 4 bases and J lost 5, with 12 bases in between. CDR1 is SQVTM, CDR2 ANQGSEA, per germline. The CDR3 loop spans 12 amino acids. The CDR3 here is CSVVEGLNEQYF. CDR3 nucleotides: TGCAGCGTTGTGGAGGGACTGAACGAGCAGTACTTC.

This clonotype was observed many times. The chain has TRBV6-5 and TRBJ2-1; 8 positions match TRBD2. Germline CDR1 and CDR2: MNHEY and SVGAGI. The CDR3 contains 13 residues. V lost 5 bases to trimming and J lost 6 bases; unmatched junction nucleotides: 3. The DNA of the CDR3 is TGTGCCAGCAGTCGTCGGGGGGGCAATGAGCAGTTCTTC. Its translation is CASSRRGGNEQFF.

The chain employs TRBV12-3 or TRBV12-4 and TRBJ2-1, with a tentative D call TRBD2 (5 bases). The CDR3 extends over 15 amino acids. With 5 bases removed from V and 5 bases from J, the gap between germline ends came to 16 bases. The CDR3 nucleotides read TGTGCCAGCAGTATGAGGACTGTTCAGGACAATGAGCAGTTCTTC. Protein product: CASSMRTVQDNEQFF.

The chain joins TRBV29-1 to TRBJ2-5; 8 positions match TRBD1. CDR1 SQVTM and CDR2 ANQGSEA come from the germline V gene. V shed 7 bases, J shed 5 bases, and the junction held 9 bases outside the gene matches. The CDR3 sequence is 13 residues long. The CDR3 DNA sequence: TGCAGCGCCTCCGGGACAGGTCTGGAGACCCAGTACTTC. It yields the protein CSASGTGLETQYF.

This clonotype was detected only a few times. The chain uses TRBV20-1 and TRBJ1-2; 7 bases line up with TRBD1. V lost 5 bases and J lost 1; bases outside the gene matches: 10. The V gene's germline CDR1 is DFQATT and CDR2 SNEGSKA (reference sequence). The CDR3 sequence is 15 residues long. CDR3 sequence reads: CSALPGTVINYGYTF. The CDR3 DNA sequence: TGCAGTGCTTTACCCGGGACAGTGATTAACTATGGCTACACCTTC.

This chain joins TRBV9 and TRBJ2-7; no definite D call. In germline, CDR1 is SGDLS, CDR2 YYNGEE. Trimming stripped 0 bases from V and 7 bases from J, with 11 bases between. CDR3 length equals 13 residues. CDR3 nucleotides: TGTGCCAGCAGCGTAGCTAACCAAGGGGAGCAGTACTTC. It encodes CASSVANQGEQYF.

This clonotype was seen a few times. The rearrangement links TRBV12-3 or TRBV12-4 to TRBJ1-2, with D maybe TRBD1 (6 bases). The CDR3 extends over 12 amino acids. V was clipped by 6 bases and J by 8 bases, with 13 bases between them. This chain's CDR3 is CASRGTGSGYTF. The CDR3 coding sequence is TGTGCCAGCAGGGGAACAGGGAGCGGCTACACCTTC.

V is TRBV20-1 and J is TRBJ2-1; D is ambiguous. The CDR3 extends over 11 amino acids. Looked up from germline, CDR1 is DFQATT and CDR2 is SNEGSKA (reference sequence). Trimming stripped 6 bases from V and 0 bases from J, with 3 bases between. The CDR3 nucleotides are TGCAGTGCCCCCTCCTACAATGAGCAGTTCTTC. Translation gives CSAPSYNEQFF.

The chain carries TRBV7-9 and TRBJ1-2; D gene unclear. From germline, CDR1 is SEHNR and CDR2 FQNEAQ (reference sequence). With 1 base removed from V and 8 bases from J, the gap between germline ends came to 8 bases. The CDR3 is made up of 12 amino acids. CDR3 nucleotide sequence: TGTGCCAGCAGCTTAGGGGAGGAGGGCTACACCTTC. It translates to CASSLGEEGYTF.

This clonotype showed up just a few times. The rearrangement uses TRBV5-5 and TRBJ1-2; D possibly corresponds to TRBD1 (6 bases). V was cut by 4 bases and J by 1 base, with 14 bases left in between. CDR3 length equals 15 residues. Per the germline V gene, CDR1 is SGHKS and CDR2 is YYEKEE (reference sequence). CDR3 sequence: CASSPGTKNNYGYTF. The CDR3 nucleotides are TGTGCCAGCAGCCCCGGGACAAAGAATAACTATGGCTACACCTTC.

The chain joins TRBV7-8 to TRBJ2-5; perhaps TRBD2 as D (7 bases). The J call is uncertain, as TRBJ2-1 better fits the DNA end. From germline, CDR1 is SGHVS and CDR2 FQNEAQ. The CDR3 loop spans 15 amino acids. The CDR3 DNA is TGTGCCAGCAGCTTCGCGGGGGCCCGGGGGAATGAGCAGTTCTTC. The encoded protein is CASSFAGARGNEQFF.

The rearrangement joins TRBV4-1 to TRBJ2-5; TRBD1 might be the D (6 bases). The CDR3 extends over 16 amino acids. Germline values: CDR1 MGHRA, CDR2 YSYEKL. Trimming pared 3 bases from V and 5 bases from J, leaving 19 bases between. The CDR3 loop reads CASSQSLGTKPETQYF. In DNA form, the CDR3 reads TGCGCCAGCAGCCAGTCGCTCGGGACAAAACCGGAGACCCAGTACTTC.

This chain uses TRBV20-1 with TRBJ2-7; a possible D gene is TRBD1 (6 bases). Germline CDR1 is DFQATT and CDR2 is SNEGSKA (reference sequence). The ends were cut back, 0 bases at V and 1 base at J, with 16 bases in the middle. The CDR3 is 16 amino acids. CDR3 amino acids: CSARDPHGQHSYEQYF. CDR3 sequence (DNA): TGCAGTGCTAGAGATCCCCACGGACAGCATTCCTACGAGCAGTACTTC.

J is TRBJ1-1 and V is TRBV20-1, with D unresolved. The CDR3 totals 14 residues. From germline, CDR1 is DFQATT and CDR2 SNEGSKA (reference sequence). Trimming removed 0 bases at V and 7 bases at J, with 15 bases between. The CDR3, as DNA: TGCAGTGCTAGAGATGAGAGGAAGTCTTTTGAAGCTTTCTTT. It encodes CSARDERKSFEAFF.

This clonotype came up a few times. This chain joins TRBV6-4 and TRBJ1-6; 7 bases map to TRBD1. The CDR3 loop spans 16 amino acids. Germline assignment: CDR1 MRHNA and CDR2 SNTAGT. Trimming at V came to 6 bases and at J to 5 bases, leaving 10 bases not matched to a gene. Here the CDR3 reads CASSETWTGHNSPLHF. The CDR3 bases are TGTGCCAGCAGCGAGACTTGGACAGGTCATAATTCACCCCTCCACTTT.

The chain has TRBV28 and TRBJ1-1; 8 bases align to TRBD1. J was trimmed by 7 bases and V by 3 bases; bases with no gene match: 7. CDR1 is MDHEN, CDR2 SYDVKM, per germline. This CDR3 has 14 amino acids. The chain's CDR3 is CASSLTGAQVEAFF. CDR3 DNA sequence: TGTGCCAGCAGTTTGACAGGGGCGCAAGTTGAAGCTTTCTTT.

The V and J genes are TRBV7-2 and TRBJ2-1, with 15 bases lining up with TRBD2. The trim removed 5 bases at V and 15 bases at J, leaving 17 bases unmatched. Looked up from germline, CDR1 is SGHTA and CDR2 is FQGNSA. The CDR3 has 17 residues. The CDR3 DNA follows: TGTGCCAGCAGCGCAGGGACTAGCGGGGGGAGGGGGGAAGATCCGTTCTTC. Amino acid sequence: CASSAGTSGGRGEDPFF.

The chain is built from TRBV18 and TRBJ2-2, with D tentatively TRBD1 or TRBD2 (5 bases each). The CDR3 sequence is 16 residues long. V lost 4 bases, J lost 8 bases, and 20 bases lay in between. From germline, CDR1 is KGHSH and CDR2 LQKENI. In nucleotides, the CDR3 is TGTGCCAGCTCACACGCCGGCCGGGGCCCAGAAGGGGAGCTGTTTTTT. As protein: CASSHAGRGPEGELFF.

V usage is TRBV20-1 and J usage is TRBJ2-1, with D tentatively TRBD2 (6 bases). The CDR3 has 14 amino acids. From germline, CDR1 is DFQATT and CDR2 SNEGSKA (reference sequence). CDR3 DNA sequence: TGCAGCAAAAAGCAGGCGGGACCCTACAATGAGCAGTTCTTC. Protein: CSKKQAGPYNEQFF.